The present TCR beta chain was sequenced within a study of shared clonotypes between healthy human individuals. Germline V gene lookup returns CDR1 LGHNA and CDR2 YSLEER. Trimming took 5 bases from V and 2 from J; bases not matched to a gene: 5. The CDR3 is 14 residues long. Using immunoSEQ multiplex PCR, the repertoire was profiled, and TCRdb retains in-frame clones only, with some absent. The table has 550,000 to 800,000 clones, 90% seen once. This clone was seen just once. Input material: memory CD8+ T cells from PBMCs. As to subset: CD45RO+ cells pooled with CCR7-negative TemRA cells. The sequence was obtained from a man aged 18-30 years in good health. Some clones in this sample may be carry-over from other donors' samples. The chain uses TRBV4-3 and TRBJ2-7, with TRBD1 identical over 8 bases. The CDR3, as DNA: TGCGCCAGCAGCAAAGGACAGGGACCCTACGAGCAGTACTTC. Translating gives CASSKGQGPYEQYF.